This T cell receptor beta chain was documented in a study of spatial heterogeneity in lung cancer. Time point reported: blood at routine non-recurrence follow-up after resection. No cell sorting; template was whole RNA from tumor, lung tissue or PBMC. TCRdb re-analysed the 5' RACE reads in MiXCR, keeping a single row per CDR3 protein. The data hold under 150,000 distinct CDR3 sequences, with 10% to 15% observed a single time. From germline, CDR1 is MNHEY and CDR2 SVGEGT. The CDR3 extends over 12 amino acids. Deletions cut 8 bases from V and 4 bases from J, with 10 bases between. This clonotype came up many times.

The rearrangement joins TRBV6-2 or TRBV6-3 to TRBJ2-3; D unresolved. The sample consisted of PBMCs, taken at follow-up. This clonotype was sampled from a male donor with early-stage non-small cell lung cancer. The CDR3 nucleotides read TGTGCCAGCGGTCGAGCTGCAGATACGCAGTATTTT. Amino acid sequence: CASGRAADTQYF.